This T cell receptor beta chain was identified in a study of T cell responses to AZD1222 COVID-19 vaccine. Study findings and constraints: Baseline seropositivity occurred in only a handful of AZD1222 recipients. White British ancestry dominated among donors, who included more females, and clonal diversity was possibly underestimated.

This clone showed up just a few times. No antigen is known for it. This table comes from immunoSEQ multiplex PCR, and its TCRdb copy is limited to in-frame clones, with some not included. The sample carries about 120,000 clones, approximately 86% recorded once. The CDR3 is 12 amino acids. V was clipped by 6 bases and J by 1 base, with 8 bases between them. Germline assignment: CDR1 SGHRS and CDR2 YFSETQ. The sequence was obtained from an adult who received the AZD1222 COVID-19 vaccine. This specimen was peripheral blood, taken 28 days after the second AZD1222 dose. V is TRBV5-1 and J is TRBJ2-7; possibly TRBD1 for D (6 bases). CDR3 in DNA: TGCGCCAGCATGGGGGCTTCCTACGAGCAGTACTTC. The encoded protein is CASMGASYEQYF.